Shown below are 24 T cell receptor beta chains from a single sample sequenced in a study of blood T cell repertoires in COVID-19 (TCRdb year 2020). Library preparation was by the immunoSEQ multiplex PCR assay. This immuneACCESS table, as held by TCRdb, lists in-frame sequences with V and J called but not all clones. Of the missing ones, under half trace to an unresolved V gene in checked studies; the others have no known cause. The sample yields 50,000 to 85,000 clones; roughly 82% were counted once. Clones ranked in the top ten supply about 6.9% of the sample. The sequenced material came from peripheral blood. These receptors originate from a man aged 60 to 69 with acute or convalescent COVID-19.

The V and J genes are TRBV6-5 and TRBJ2-1, with 12 bases lining up with TRBD2. Per germline, CDR1 MNHEY and CDR2 SVGAGI. There are 15 residues in the CDR3. J lost 2 bases, V lost 6 bases, and 2 bases had no gene match. The DNA for the CDR3 is TGTGCCAGCAGCCGGACTAGCGGGGCCTACAATGAGCAGTTCTTC. Translated, it gives CASSRTSGAYNEQFF.

The rearrangement joins TRBV24-1 to TRBJ2-3; 8 positions agree with TRBD2. The ends lost 2 bases at V and 6 bases at J; junction bases unmatched: 18. Germline V gene data show CDR1 as KGHDR and CDR2 as SFDVKD. The CDR3 runs 19 residues. The CDR3 DNA follows: TGTGCCACCAGTGATTCATCCGGGGGTAGCGGGGTCCCTCGCGATACGCAGTATTTT. This gives the protein CATSDSSGGSGVPRDTQYF.

The chain uses TRBV10-3 and TRBJ2-1; D remains unclear. Deletions cut 5 bases from V and 7 bases from J, with 12 bases between. This CDR3 contains 13 residues. Germline V gene data show CDR1 as ENHRY and CDR2 as SYGVKD. The CDR3 region is CAISLGFRNEQFF. The CDR3 nucleotides are TGTGCCATCAGTCTGGGCTTCAGGAATGAGCAGTTCTTC.

CDR3 protein: CASSRRDSYEKLFF. Written as DNA, the CDR3 is TGTGCCAGCAGCCGGAGGGACAGCTATGAAAAACTGTTTTTT. This chain connects TRBV6-5 to TRBJ1-4; 7 bases fit TRBD1. Germline V gene lookup returns CDR1 MNHEY and CDR2 SVGAGI. V lost 6 bases and J lost 6; bases outside the gene matches: 7. This CDR3 comprises 14 residues.

The chain couples TRBV4-3 to TRBJ1-2, with 7 bases aligning to TRBD1. V dropped 4 bases and J dropped 2; count of bases not matched to a gene: 7. Looked up from germline, CDR1 is LGHNA and CDR2 is YSLEER. This CDR3 has 15 residues. The CDR3: CASSPKPGQNYGYTF. The CDR3 nucleotides are TGCGCCAGCAGCCCTAAACCGGGACAGAACTATGGCTACACCTTC.

The CDR3 DNA follows: TGTGCCACCAGCAGAGGGGGCAGACAGAACACTGAAGCTTTCTTT. This sequence encodes CATSRGGRQNTEAFF. V and J are TRBV15 and TRBJ1-1, with D perhaps matching TRBD1 (5 bases). Germline V lookup: CDR1 LNHNV, CDR2 YYDKDF (reference sequence). V was shortened by 1 base and J by 1 base, with 10 bases between the two germline ends. CDR3 length: 15 residues.

This chain uses TRBV6-2 or TRBV6-3 with TRBJ2-3; 10 nucleotides line up with TRBD2. Germline values: CDR1 MNHEY, CDR2 SVGEGT. CDR3 length equals 15 residues. The ends lost 6 bases at V and 7 bases at J; junction bases unmatched: 10. The CDR3 DNA follows: TGTGCCAGCAGCCCGACAGCGGGGGGGCCCTATACGCAGTATTTT. It is translated as CASSPTAGGPYTQYF.

V is TRBV3-1 (or the pseudogene TRBV3-2) and J is TRBJ2-4, with D possibly being TRBD2 (7 bases). The CDR3 has 16 amino acids. Germline CDR1 and CDR2: LGHDT and YNNKEL (reference sequence). V was shortened by 3 bases and J by 6 bases, with 18 bases between the two germline ends. The CDR3 sequence is CASSQVMEGGPNIQYF. The DNA of the CDR3 is TGTGCCAGCAGCCAGGTTATGGAGGGGGGGCCAAACATTCAGTACTTC.

V gene TRBV9 combines with J gene TRBJ2-3, with D unclear. The CDR3 totals 14 residues. Trimming removed 2 bases from V and 2 bases from J, with 9 bases in between. The germline gives CDR1 SGDLS, CDR2 YYNGEE. The DNA for the CDR3 is TGTGCCAGCAGCGTTTCAGGTTCCACAGATACGCAGTATTTT. As protein: CASSVSGSTDTQYF.

The chain recombines TRBV30 with TRBJ1-4, with D possibly TRBD1 on 5 matching bases. The CDR3 sequence is 12 residues long. The germline V gene has CDR1 GTSNPN and CDR2 SVGIG (reference sequence). Trimming removed 6 bases from V and 7 bases from J, with 12 bases in between. The CDR3 nucleotides are TGTGCCTGCCGCGACAGATCTGAAAAACTGTTTTTT. Protein: CACRDRSEKLFF.

This sequence joins TRBV5-1 and TRBJ2-5, with 10 bases fitting TRBD2. The CDR3 sequence is 15 residues long. CDR1 SGHRS and CDR2 YFSETQ come from the germline V gene. V lost 4 bases to trimming and J lost 2 bases; unmatched junction nucleotides: 5. The CDR3 nucleotides are TGCGCCAGCAGCGTAGCGGGGGGAATTCAAGAGACCCAGTACTTC. The encoded protein is CASSVAGGIQETQYF.

The chain combines TRBV2 with TRBJ1-5; D is uncertain. V shed 8 bases and J shed 0 bases, with 8 bases lying between them. The CDR3 covers 13 residues. Per germline, CDR1 SNHLY and CDR2 FYNNEI. The CDR3 DNA sequence: TGTGCCAGCCACCGGGTTAGCAATCAGCCCCAGCATTTT. Translating it yields CASHRVSNQPQHF.

V gene TRBV12-3 or TRBV12-4 combines with J gene TRBJ2-7, with TRBD2 as a possible D gene (6 bases). V dropped 6 bases and J dropped 4 bases, with 13 bases sitting between them. The CDR3 contains 13 residues. CDR3 nucleotide sequence: TGTGCCAGCAGGAAAGGGGAGGAGTACGAGCAGTACTTC. The encoded protein is CASRKGEEYEQYF.

The chain employs TRBV19 and TRBJ2-5; 9 nucleotides match TRBD2. The CDR3 consists of 17 residues. Germline lookup yields CDR1 LNHDA and CDR2 SQIVND (reference sequence). V gave up 6 bases and J gave up 5 bases; unmatched junction bases: 16. The CDR3 DNA follows: TGTGCCAGTAGAGTCCCCCGCGGGCGGGGGGGGGCGGAGACCCAGTACTTC. Its protein product is CASRVPRGRGGAETQYF.

This clone was seen a handful of times. This chain joins TRBV6-9 and TRBJ2-7, with TRBD2 matching 14 bases. CDR1 and CDR2 from the germline V gene are MNHGY and SVAAGI. The trim removed 3 bases at V and 0 bases at J, leaving 7 bases unmatched. The CDR3 extends over 18 amino acids. CDR3 coding DNA: TGTGCCAGCAGTTACAACGGGACTAGCGGGGGCAGCTCCTACGAGCAGTACTTC. Its translation is CASSYNGTSGGSSYEQYF.

The chain has TRBV6-1 and TRBJ2-7, with unresolved D. Per germline, CDR1 MNHNS and CDR2 SASEGT. The V end was cut by 0 bases, the J end by 1 base, with 7 bases between. The CDR3 length is 14 residues. The CDR3, as DNA: TGTGCCAGCAGTGAAGCTGACATTTCCTACGAGCAGTACGTC. Protein sequence: CASSEADISYEQYV.

The V gene is TRBV4-3, the J gene TRBJ1-4, with TRBD1 matching over 9 bases. CDR1 is LGHNA, CDR2 YSLEER, per germline. The CDR3 loop spans 15 amino acids. Unmatched junction bases numbered 5, after V lost 4 bases and J lost 5 bases. The CDR3 here is CASSRAGTGNEKLFF. In DNA form, the CDR3 reads TGCGCCAGCAGCCGGGCCGGGACAGGGAATGAAAAACTGTTTTTT.

The genes are TRBV6-4 and TRBJ2-3; TRBD2 matches 10 bases. V shed 0 bases and J 0 bases; nucleotides not matched to a gene: 0. Germline V gives CDR1 MRHNA, CDR2 SNTAGT. The CDR3 consists of 16 residues. CDR3 amino acids: CASSDSAGGSTDTQYF. The CDR3, as DNA: TGTGCCAGCAGTGACTCAGCGGGGGGGAGCACAGATACGCAGTATTTT.

The CDR3 region has the DNA TGTGCCCACCCCCCTCATAGACAGAAGAACACCGGGGAGCTGTTTTTT. It is translated as CAHPPHRQKNTGELFF. The chain uses TRBV19 and TRBJ2-2, with a weak D call TRBD1 (5 bases). V was trimmed by 11 bases and J by 1 base, leaving 20 bases between them. Germline-derived CDR1 and CDR2 are LNHDA and SQIVND (reference sequence). The CDR3 covers 16 residues.

This sequence joins TRBV6-6 and TRBJ1-5, with TRBD1 identical over 7 bases. The CDR3 runs to 15 residues. The V gene end was trimmed by 4 bases and the J gene end by 12 bases; junction bases not matched to a gene: 15. From germline, CDR1 is MNHNY and CDR2 SVGAGI (reference sequence). Written as DNA, the CDR3 is TGTGCCAGCAGTTCGACACAGGGACAGAAAGAGCACCAGCATTTT. Translation: CASSSTQGQKEHQHF.

The chain is built from TRBV6-5 and TRBJ1-2, with D perhaps matching TRBD1 (5 bases). Between the trimmed V and J ends, which lost 6 bases and 0 bases, there was a span of 5 bases. The CDR3 totals 12 residues. Germline-derived CDR1 and CDR2 are MNHEY and SVGAGI. CDR3 bases: TGTGCCAGCAGAGGGGCTAACTATGGCTACACCTTC. Translation: CASRGANYGYTF.

The chain uses TRBV6-5 and TRBJ1-1, with 11 nucleotides matching TRBD1. Trimming at V came to 2 bases and at J to 4 bases, leaving 6 bases not matched to a gene. This CDR3 contains 16 residues. Germline loops: CDR1 MNHEY, CDR2 SVGAGI. Written as DNA, the CDR3 is TGTGCCAGCAGTTACGGAACCGGGACAGGGGGCACTGAAGCTTTCTTT. Translating gives CASSYGTGTGGTEAFF.

The chain recombines TRBV7-8 with TRBJ1-6; unclear D gene. Germline V gives CDR1 SGHVS, CDR2 FQNEAQ. This CDR3 has 16 amino acids. Trimming removed 5 bases from V and 6 bases from J, with 17 bases in between. The CDR3 DNA sequence: TGTGCCAGCAGCAGCTTTGCACGGTTGATTAATTCACCCCTCCACTTT. Translation gives CASSSFARLINSPLHF.

The V call is TRBV11-3, the J call TRBJ2-7, with D perhaps TRBD1 (5 bases). Per the germline V gene, CDR1 is SGHNT and CDR2 is YENEEA. CDR3 length: 14 residues. V was cut by 0 bases and J by 5 bases, with 11 bases left in between. CDR3 coding DNA: TGTGCCAGCAGCTTAGATTTAGGGGTACACGAGCAGTACGTC. Its protein is CASSLDLGVHEQYV.